The T cell receptor beta chain described here comes from a study of OX40 agonist ivuxolimab in advanced cancers. As for the study more broadly: The costimulatory receptor OX40 (CD134) was targeted by ivuxolimab, a fully human IgG2 agonistic monoclonal antibody. Intravenous ivuxolimab was administered to patients every 2 weeks at six dose levels: 0.01, 0.1, 0.3, 1.5, 3 and 10 mg/kg. Among the 50 to 55 dose-escalation patients, approximately 20 had hepatocellular carcinoma, 15 or so melanoma, 9 renal cell carcinoma and 9 head and neck cancer. In the dose-escalation cohort, more than 75% of patients were male, and the mean age was around 60 years, with a range of 23 to 79. Prior anti-PD-1, anti-PD-L1 or anti-CTLA-4 therapy was permitted, and checkpoint inhibitors had been received by approximately 39% of dose-escalation patients. Partial responses occurred in three dose-escalation patients, of whom one had hepatocellular carcinoma and two had cutaneous melanoma. The purpose of peripheral TCRbeta sequencing was to test whether ivuxolimab changed TCR sequence diversity and led to clonal T-cell expansion. The paper describes the monotherapy dose-escalation part (N of about 52 patients) of the phase I trial of ivuxolimab.

Genomic DNA was isolated from the sorted cells so that the TCRbeta CDR3 region could be sequenced. TCRbeta CDR3 regions were sequenced using the immunoSEQ Assay. TCRdb mirrors the immuneACCESS table, restricted to in-frame sequences. Some clones are absent from its copies; in checked studies, under half trace to an unresolved V gene, and the reason for the others is unknown. This sample holds about 82,000 clones; about 88% were observed only once. Of the sample, just under 1% is held by the ten largest clones. For this clone: The specificity of this receptor is unknown. No much larger clone exists at a distance of one base, and base qualities are not known.

Patients with autoimmune disease history or receiving systemic immunosuppression were excluded from the trial. In every dose cohort, peripheral blood was drawn for TCR sequencing at baseline, cycle 4 day 1, and cycle 7 day 1. Samples were obtained from an open-label, multicenter, first-in-human phase I dose-escalation trial of ivuxolimab. Adults with locally advanced or metastatic melanoma, renal cell, hepatocellular, or head and neck squamous cell carcinoma were enrolled in the trial. Before TCR sequencing, CD4+ and CD8+ T cells were separately sorted from peripheral blood. The CDR3, cysteine through phenylalanine, is 14 amino acids long. The only DNA kept is the CDR3, 42 bases in frame from the first base. CDR1 and CDR2, looked up from the germline V gene, are MNHEY and SVGAGI. A distance of 13 bases separates the germline ends of V and J, which lose 8 bases and 0 bases respectively. General study outcomes and caveats: After ivuxolimab, more expanded clones were found on average in CD8+ T cells than in CD4+ T cells. The antigen specificity of the clonally expanded peripheral T cells was not determined. At doses from 0.1 to 3.0 mg/kg, clonal expansion was seen in both CD4+ and CD8+ blood T cells between baseline and week 6. In the 0.1-3.0 mg/kg groups, partial responders had among the lowest normalized peripheral clonal expansion, particularly in CD8+ T cells. Low levels of normalized T-cell clonal expansion were also shown by some nonresponding patients.

The chain is made from TRBV6-5 and TRBJ1-1; TRBD1 is a weak D gene call, 6 bases matching. Material: CD4+ or CD8+ T cells sorted from blood, obtained in a trial of the OX40 agonist ivuxolimab. This TCR was sampled from an adult with an advanced solid tumor such as melanoma, head and neck, liver or kidney cancer. The nucleotide sequence reads as follows: TGTGCCAGCTTCGAGGGGGGAATGAACACTGAAGCTTTCTTT. Its translation is CASFEGGMNTEAFF.